Here is one T cell receptor (beta chain) with its context. Its antigen remains unknown. The sample comes from a study of CXCR3-negative and CXCR3-positive naive CD8 T cells. The study, taken as a whole, reports: A higher hydrophobicity marked the TRB CDR3s of CXCR3-positive naive cells versus CXCR3-negative naive cells. High diversity, comparable across both naive subsets, contrasted with much lower diversity in memory CD8+ cells. Across naive subsets, surface CD5 expression was comparable, and TCR strength was inferred from properties of the TRB CDR3.

Germline V gives CDR1 MGHDK, CDR2 SYGVNS. This CDR3 comprises 13 residues. Libraries were UMI-labeled 5' RACE TRB cDNA. Reanalyzing the 5' RACE reads, TCRdb keeps one entry per CDR3 protein, without DNA. Its table records tens of thousands of distinct CDR3 sequences. Those CD8+ T cells considered naive were CD45RO-CCR7+CD27+CD95-. V and J are TRBV25-1 and TRBJ2-3; the D call of TRBD1 rests on TCRdb alone, since no DNA is present to check it. The sequencing input was naive CXCR3+ CD8+ T cells from blood. The subset here: CD45RO-CCR7+CD27+CD95- naive CD8+ T cells expressing CXCR3 (TNR3+). The receptor was isolated from a human donor in good health. Some clones in this sample may be carry-over from other donors' samples. CDR3 in amino acids: CASRPTGTDTQYF.